These 11 T cell receptor beta chains were all obtained from the same sample, sequenced in a study of CD8 T cells in Susac syndrome. cDNA came from about 0.51 to 1 ug RNA primed by random hexamers. In TCRdb, the immunoSEQ multiplex PCR reads were re-called with MiXCR into one record per CDR3 protein. Of approximately 150,000 distinct CDR3 sequences detected, about 94% appear once; the ten largest clones hold roughly 0.1%. Sequences were obtained from CD4+ T cells from PBMCs. These receptors originate from a human donor with multiple sclerosis.

The rearrangement joins TRBV25-1 to TRBJ1-1; no clear D. The V gene lost 1 base and the J gene lost 0 bases, with 3 bases spanning the gap. The CDR3 covers 13 residues. Germline V gene lookup returns CDR1 MGHDK and CDR2 SYGVNS. The CDR3 region has the DNA TGTGCCAGCAGTGAATTGGTGAACACTGAAGCTTTCTTT. Protein product: CASSELVNTEAFF.

The rearrangement uses TRBV18 and TRBJ2-1; D remains unclear. CDR3 length: 14 amino acids. V lost 1 base to trimming and J lost 6 bases, with 10 bases between them. CDR1 is KGHSH and CDR2 is LQKENI in the germline V gene. The CDR3 DNA reads as TGTGCCAGCTCACCACGGGTGTCTCGCAATGAGCAGTTCTTC. Residues: CASSPRVSRNEQFF.

CDR3: CASSIRTAPGPQHF. In DNA, the CDR3 is TGTGCCAGCAGTATCCGGACGGCCCCGGGGCCCCAGCATTTT. The chain carries TRBV28 and TRBJ1-5, with no clear D. The V gene's germline CDR1 is MDHEN and CDR2 SYDVKM. The CDR3 length is 14 residues. The V gene lost 5 bases and the J gene lost 9 bases, with 17 bases spanning the gap. Full variable domain (remainder filled in from reference TRBV28 and TRBJ1-5): DVKVTQSSRYLVKRTGEKVFLECVQDMDHENMFWYRQDPGLGLRLIYFSYDVKMKEKGDIPEGYSVSREKKERFSLILESASTNQTSMYLCASSIRTAPGPQHFGDGTRLSIL.

The chain couples TRBV27 to TRBJ1-5; tentatively, D is TRBD1 (5 bases). The CDR3 consists of 16 residues. Germline V gene data show CDR1 as MNHEY and CDR2 as SMNVEV (reference sequence). The V gene lost 2 bases and the J gene lost 2 bases, with 13 bases spanning the gap. CDR3 sequence reads: CASSLIGASGNQPQHF. The DNA of the CDR3 is TGTGCCAGCAGTTTAATAGGGGCCAGTGGCAATCAGCCCCAGCATTTT.

The chain joins TRBV6-2 or TRBV6-3 to TRBJ2-1, with 9 bases identical to TRBD2. CDR1 and CDR2 from the germline V gene are MNHEY and SVGEGT. The CDR3 extends over 16 amino acids. The V and J ends lost 6 bases and 8 bases, in that order; junction bases with no gene match: 14. This chain's CDR3 is CASRPYPGTSTDEQFF. CDR3 bases: TGTGCCAGCAGGCCATATCCCGGGACTAGCACCGATGAGCAGTTCTTC.

This clonotype was counted once. J is TRBJ1-1 and V is TRBV28; D gene uncertain. With 8 bases removed from V and 0 bases from J, the gap between germline ends came to 4 bases. CDR3 length: 11 amino acids. Per the germline V gene, CDR1 is MDHEN and CDR2 is SYDVKM. The CDR3 region has the DNA TGTGCCAGCTGGATGAACACTGAAGCTTTCTTT. Residues: CASWMNTEAFF.

V usage is TRBV7-3 and J usage is TRBJ2-1, with D possibly matching TRBD2 (6 bases). The CDR3 length is 14 residues. Germline assignment: CDR1 SGHTA and CDR2 FQGTGA. The V and J ends lost 5 bases and 4 bases respectively, with 12 bases between them. CDR3 region: CASSLSGSYNEQFF. For the CDR3, the DNA is TGTGCCAGCAGCCTTAGCGGTTCATACAATGAGCAGTTCTTC.

This clonotype was counted only a few times. V is TRBV28 and J is TRBJ1-2, with a possible D match to TRBD1 (6 bases). This CDR3 spans 12 amino acids. With 5 bases removed from V and 5 bases from J, the gap between germline ends came to 9 bases. The V gene's germline CDR1 is MDHEN and CDR2 SYDVKM. CDR3 sequence: CASSQQGYGYTF. In DNA, the CDR3 is TGTGCCAGCAGTCAACAGGGATATGGCTACACCTTC.

The chain is built from TRBV30 and TRBJ2-5, with TRBD2 matching over 8 bases. The CDR3 sequence is 12 residues long. After removal of 3 bases from V and 4 bases from J, the junction contained 1 base not matched to a gene. CDR1 and CDR2 (germline): GTSNPN, SVGIG (reference sequence). The CDR3 region has the DNA TGTGCCTGGAGAAGCGGGGGAGAGACCCAGTACTTC. This encodes CAWRSGGETQYF.

This CDR3 reads CASTQGYSNQPQHF. CDR3 bases: TGTGCCAGCACCCAGGGGTATAGCAATCAGCCCCAGCATTTT. The chain carries TRBV3-1 and TRBJ1-5; tentative D call: TRBD1 (6 bases). V was trimmed by 7 bases and J by 0 bases, leaving 10 bases between them. Looked up from germline, CDR1 is LGHDT and CDR2 is YNNKEL (reference sequence). CDR3 length: 14 residues.

Only one count was recorded for this clonotype. V usage is TRBV20-1 and J usage is TRBJ2-7; D remains unclear. Trimming removed 3 bases at V and 2 bases at J, with 8 bases between. From germline, CDR1 is DFQATT and CDR2 SNEGSKA (reference sequence). There are 12 residues in the CDR3. The CDR3 reads CSASNPTYEQYF. The CDR3 DNA is TGCAGTGCTAGTAACCCGACCTACGAGCAGTACTTC.